These T cell receptor beta chains were read from a single sample in a study of beta chain features in type 1 diabetes. Profiled with immunoSEQ multiplex PCR; TCRdb holds only in-frame clones, not every one. The sample includes a few hundred thousand clones, approximately 28% of them seen just once. Sequenced material: naive CD4+ T cells from blood. Every receptor here comes from a man younger than 35 in good health. The CDR3 runs from the conserved cysteine through the conserved F or W. D genes are given only for firm matches. Rows may omit the clone size; those that give it use once, few, many or a size class.

D gene: TRBD1
V gene: TRBV27
J gene: TRBJ1-3
clone size: once
CDR3 DNA: TGTGCCAGCAGTTCCAGGGGGCTTGGAAACACCATATATTTT
CDR3 protein: CASSSRGLGNTIYF

D gene: TRBD2
V gene: TRBV5-1
J gene: TRBJ2-7
clone size: few
CDR3 DNA: TGCGCCAGCAGCTTGTATCCAGCGGGAGGCTACGAGCAGTACTTC
CDR3 protein: CASSLYPAGGYEQYF

D gene: .
V gene: TRBV6-6
J gene: TRBJ2-7
clone size: few
CDR3 DNA: TGTGCCAGCGCTGGGAGACAGGAATACCACGAGCAGTACTTC
CDR3 protein: CASAGRQEYHEQYF

D gene: .
V gene: TRBV10-3
J gene: TRBJ2-1
clone size: few
CDR3 DNA: TGTGCCATCAGTGAAACTAGGGTTGAGCAGTTCTTC
CDR3 protein: CAISETRVEQFF

D gene: TRBD2
V gene: TRBV29-1
J gene: TRBJ2-1
clone size: .
CDR3 DNA: TGCAGCGTTGAAGGTCTCAGAAACACGGGACTAGCGGGACCCAGGAGCTCCTACAATGAGCAGTTCTTC
CDR3 protein: CSVEGLRNTGLAGPRSSYNEQFF

D gene: .
V gene: TRBV29-1
J gene: TRBJ1-5
clone size: .
CDR3 DNA: TGCAGCGTAGTTGGACATATCAATCATCAGCCCCAGCATTTT
CDR3 protein: CSVVGHINHQPQHF

D gene: TRBD2
V gene: TRBV12-5
J gene: TRBJ2-5
clone size: few
CDR3 DNA: TGTGCTAGTGGTTTGGGAACTCTAGCGGGAGACGAGACCCAGTACTTC
CDR3 protein: CASGLGTLAGDETQYF

D gene: .
V gene: TRBV28
J gene: TRBJ1-5
clone size: .
CDR3 DNA: TGTGCCAGCAGTTCCTCCTCTGAGCCAGGGGACCGGCCCCAGCATTTT
CDR3 protein: CASSSSSEPGDRPQHF

D gene: .
V gene: TRBV29-1
J gene: TRBJ2-4
clone size: .
CDR3 DNA: TGCAGCGTCGAACGGGGCAGGACCCAAAACATTCAGTACTTC
CDR3 protein: CSVERGRTQNIQYF

D gene: .
V gene: TRBV29-1
J gene: TRBJ2-6
clone size: few
CDR3 DNA: TGCAGCGTTTATTCCCCCGGCTCTGGGGCCAACGTCCTGACTTTC
CDR3 protein: CSVYSPGSGANVLTF

D gene: TRBD2
V gene: TRBV29-1
J gene: TRBJ2-1
clone size: few
CDR3 DNA: TGCAGCGTCGGACTAGCGGGAGGAATCCCTCTGTTCTTC
CDR3 protein: CSVGLAGGIPLFF

D gene: .
V gene: TRBV30
J gene: TRBJ2-1
clone size: .
CDR3 DNA: TGTGCCTGGAGTGTATGGGGGGATCGTGAGCAGTTCTTC
CDR3 protein: CAWSVWGDREQFF

D gene: TRBD2
V gene: TRBV5-4
J gene: TRBJ2-1
clone size: few
CDR3 DNA: TGTGCCAGCAGCTTGCGGCTAGCGGAAGTCAATGAGCAGTTCTTC
CDR3 protein: CASSLRLAEVNEQFF

D gene: .
V gene: TRBV5-1
J gene: TRBJ2-7
clone size: .
CDR3 DNA: TGCGCCAGCAGTGCTTCCGGGGGATTCGAGCAGTACTTC
CDR3 protein: CASSASGGFEQYF

D gene: .
V gene: TRBV30
J gene: TRBJ1-2
clone size: few
CDR3 DNA: TGTGCCTCGAAAGGGGGATCGAACTATGGCTACACCTTC
CDR3 protein: CASKGGSNYGYTF

D gene: TRBD2
V gene: TRBV29-1
J gene: TRBJ2-3
clone size: .
CDR3 DNA: TGCAGCGTTGGCACTAGCGGGAGAACAGGCACGCAGTATTTT
CDR3 protein: CSVGTSGRTGTQYF

D gene: TRBD2
V gene: TRBV5-1
J gene: TRBJ2-5
clone size: .
CDR3 DNA: TGCGCTCTGGGGCGGGAGTGGAGAGAGACCCAGTACTTC
CDR3 protein: CALGREWRETQYF

D gene: .
V gene: TRBV10-3
J gene: TRBJ2-7
clone size: few
CDR3 DNA: TGTGCCATCAGTACCATAGGGCCCCCCGAGGACGAGCAGTACTTC
CDR3 protein: CAISTIGPPEDEQYF

D gene: .
V gene: TRBV29-1
J gene: TRBJ1-1
clone size: .
CDR3 DNA: TGCAGCGTTTCTATCTTGGCCTTGAACACTGAAGCTTTCTTT
CDR3 protein: CSVSILALNTEAFF

D gene: .
V gene: TRBV18
J gene: TRBJ2-3
clone size: .
CDR3 DNA: TGTGCCAGCTCAACTCTTCGAGAGGGCCTCACAGATACGCAGTATTTT
CDR3 protein: CASSTLREGLTDTQYF

D gene: .
V gene: TRBV6-1
J gene: TRBJ2-7
clone size: .
CDR3 DNA: TGTGCCAGCAGTCCGGGGAACCCCTACGAGCAGTACTTC
CDR3 protein: CASSPGNPYEQYF

D gene: TRBD2
V gene: TRBV7-9
J gene: TRBJ2-3
clone size: few
CDR3 DNA: TGTGCCAGCAGACCCACTGGGGCTAGCGGGACAGATACGCAGTATTTT
CDR3 protein: CASRPTGASGTDTQYF

D gene: .
V gene: TRBV6-1
J gene: TRBJ2-7
clone size: few
CDR3 DNA: TGTGCCAGCAGTGACCGCCCCCAGCGGATCTCCTACGAGCAGTACTTC
CDR3 protein: CASSDRPQRISYEQYF

D gene: .
V gene: TRBV20-1
J gene: TRBJ1-2
clone size: .
CDR3 DNA: TGCAGTGCTAGAGTCGGGGGAGGCTACACCTTC
CDR3 protein: CSARVGGGYTF

D gene: TRBD2
V gene: TRBV5-4
J gene: TRBJ2-1
clone size: .
CDR3 DNA: TGTGCCAGCAGTCCCACTAGCGAAGGCAATGAGCAGTTCTTC
CDR3 protein: CASSPTSEGNEQFF

D gene: .
V gene: TRBV14
J gene: TRBJ2-5
clone size: few
CDR3 DNA: TGTGCCAGCAGCCAAGTTCCGAGCAGAGAGACCCAGTACTTC
CDR3 protein: CASSQVPSRETQYF

D gene: .
V gene: TRBV7-2
J gene: TRBJ2-5
clone size: .
CDR3 DNA: TGTGCCAGCAGCTTAGCGCAGAAAGGCGCATTGGCCCAGTACTTC
CDR3 protein: CASSLAQKGALAQYF

D gene: TRBD2
V gene: TRBV30
J gene: TRBJ2-7
clone size: .
CDR3 DNA: TGTGCCTGGAGTGCACCTTGGGGGACTAGCGGGAGCCTTAGCTCCTACGAGCAGTACTTC
CDR3 protein: CAWSAPWGTSGSLSSYEQYF

D gene: TRBD1
V gene: TRBV15
J gene: TRBJ2-5
clone size: .
CDR3 DNA: TGTGCCACCAGCACCTTAACAGGGGAAGAGACCCAGTACTTC
CDR3 protein: CATSTLTGEETQYF

D gene: TRBD1
V gene: TRBV18
J gene: TRBJ1-2
clone size: few
CDR3 DNA: TGTGCCAGCTCACCCGGGACAGGAAATGTGGGCTACACCTTC
CDR3 protein: CASSPGTGNVGYTF

D gene: TRBD2
V gene: TRBV28
J gene: TRBJ2-2
clone size: few
CDR3 DNA: TGTGCCAGCAGTTTAAAAGCGGGACTAGCGGGAGCAGAGAAGCTGTTTTTT
CDR3 protein: CASSLKAGLAGAEKLFF

D gene: .
V gene: TRBV9
J gene: TRBJ2-1
clone size: few
CDR3 DNA: TGTGCCAGCAGCCTCCGCCATGGCACCTACAATGAGCAGTTCTTC
CDR3 protein: CASSLRHGTYNEQFF

D gene: TRBD1
V gene: TRBV5-6
J gene: TRBJ2-1
clone size: .
CDR3 DNA: TGTGCCAGCGGCCGGACAGGGTTTAATGAGCAGTTCTTC
CDR3 protein: CASGRTGFNEQFF

D gene: .
V gene: TRBV7-8
J gene: TRBJ1-1
clone size: .
CDR3 DNA: TGTGCCAGCAGCAATGTCCGGGGCGTGCCTGAAGCTTTCTTT
CDR3 protein: CASSNVRGVPEAFF

D gene: TRBD1
V gene: TRBV9
J gene: TRBJ2-5
clone size: few
CDR3 DNA: TGTGCCAGCAGCGAGGGACAGGGGGCAGGGGAGACCCAGTACTTC
CDR3 protein: CASSEGQGAGETQYF

D gene: TRBD2
V gene: TRBV4-3
J gene: TRBJ2-1
clone size: .
CDR3 DNA: TGCGCCAGCAGCCAAGATCTAGCGGGAGGGGGGACCTACAATGAGCAGTTCTTC
CDR3 protein: CASSQDLAGGGTYNEQFF

D gene: .
V gene: TRBV29-1
J gene: TRBJ2-7
clone size: .
CDR3 DNA: TGCAGCGTCCGGGACATAACCACCTACGAGCAGTACTTC
CDR3 protein: CSVRDITTYEQYF

D gene: .
V gene: TRBV9
J gene: TRBJ2-5
clone size: .
CDR3 DNA: TGTGCCAGCAGCGTAGGACCGATACAAGAGACCCAGTACTTC
CDR3 protein: CASSVGPIQETQYF

D gene: .
V gene: TRBV7-2
J gene: TRBJ2-1
clone size: few
CDR3 DNA: TGTGCCAGCAGCTTAGAGAGAAAAAATGAGCAGTTCTTC
CDR3 protein: CASSLERKNEQFF

D gene: TRBD1
V gene: TRBV5-4
J gene: TRBJ2-5
clone size: .
CDR3 DNA: TGTGCCAGCAGCCAAACAGGGGTGGAGACCCAGTACTTC
CDR3 protein: CASSQTGVETQYF

D gene: .
V gene: TRBV5-1
J gene: TRBJ2-7
clone size: .
CDR3 DNA: TGCGCCAGCAGCTTGGCAGGGCAGGGTTTAAACGAGCAGTACTTC
CDR3 protein: CASSLAGQGLNEQYF

D gene: .
V gene: TRBV21-1
J gene: TRBJ2-7
clone size: few
CDR3 DNA: TGTGCCAGCAGCAAGAAAAGGTATAACCTCGACGAGCAGTACTTC
CDR3 protein: CASSKKRYNLDEQYF

D gene: .
V gene: TRBV7-2
J gene: TRBJ2-5
clone size: .
CDR3 DNA: TGTGCCAGCAGGCAGGGGAGTCCGGCCCAGTACTTC
CDR3 protein: CASRQGSPAQYF

D gene: .
V gene: TRBV5-1
J gene: TRBJ2-5
clone size: .
CDR3 DNA: TGCGCCAGCAGCTTGGAAGGGTTAGGGGAGACCCAGTACTTC
CDR3 protein: CASSLEGLGETQYF

D gene: .
V gene: TRBV7-9
J gene: TRBJ2-1
clone size: .
CDR3 DNA: TGTGCCAGCAGCCATACTTACGACAATGAGCAGTTCTTC
CDR3 protein: CASSHTYDNEQFF

D gene: .
V gene: TRBV27
J gene: TRBJ2-7
clone size: few
CDR3 DNA: TGTGCCAGCAGTTCCTGGACCAGGTTCGACTCCTACGAGCAGTACTTC
CDR3 protein: CASSSWTRFDSYEQYF

D gene: TRBD2
V gene: TRBV7-2
J gene: TRBJ2-7
clone size: few
CDR3 DNA: TGTGCCAGCAGCCCCCTGCGGGAGGCCCACGAGCAGTACTTC
CDR3 protein: CASSPLREAHEQYF

D gene: .
V gene: TRBV7-2
J gene: TRBJ1-1
clone size: .
CDR3 DNA: TGTGCCAGCAGCCCAGGGGCCCACCCCACGGGTGGTGAAGCTTTCTTT
CDR3 protein: CASSPGAHPTGGEAFF

D gene: .
V gene: TRBV25-1
J gene: TRBJ2-1
clone size: .
CDR3 DNA: TGTGCCAGCAGTGAGAACCGGGACATCCCGAGGTATGAGCAGTTCTTC
CDR3 protein: CASSENRDIPRYEQFF

D gene: .
V gene: TRBV7-9
J gene: TRBJ2-3
clone size: few
CDR3 DNA: TGTGCCAGCAGCAACCTAGAGATGCAGTATTTT
CDR3 protein: CASSNLEMQYF

D gene: TRBD2
V gene: TRBV4-1
J gene: TRBJ2-1
clone size: .
CDR3 DNA: TGCGCCAGCAGCCTTGAGCGGGAGAATGAGCAGTTCTTC
CDR3 protein: CASSLERENEQFF